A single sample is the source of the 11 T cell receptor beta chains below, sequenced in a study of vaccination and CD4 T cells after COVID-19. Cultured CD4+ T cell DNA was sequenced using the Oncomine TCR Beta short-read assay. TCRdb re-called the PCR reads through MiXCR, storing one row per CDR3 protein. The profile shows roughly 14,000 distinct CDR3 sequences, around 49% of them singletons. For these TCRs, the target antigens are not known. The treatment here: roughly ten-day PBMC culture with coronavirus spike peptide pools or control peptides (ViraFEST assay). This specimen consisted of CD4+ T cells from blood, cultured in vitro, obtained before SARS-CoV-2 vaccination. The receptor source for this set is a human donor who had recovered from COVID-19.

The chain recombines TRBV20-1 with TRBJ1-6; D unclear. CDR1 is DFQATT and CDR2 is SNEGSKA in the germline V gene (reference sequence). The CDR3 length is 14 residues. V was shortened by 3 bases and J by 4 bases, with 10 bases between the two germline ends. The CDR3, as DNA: TGCAGTGCTAGGATAGGCAGTTATAATTCACCCCTCCACTTT. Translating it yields CSARIGSYNSPLHF.

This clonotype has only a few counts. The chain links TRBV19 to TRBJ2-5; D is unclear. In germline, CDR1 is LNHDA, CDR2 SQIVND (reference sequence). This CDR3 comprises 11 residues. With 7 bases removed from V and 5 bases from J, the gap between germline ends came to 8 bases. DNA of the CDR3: TGTGCCAGTAATTCCGGCGAGACCCAGTACTTC. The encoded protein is CASNSGETQYF. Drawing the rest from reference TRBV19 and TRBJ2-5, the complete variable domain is DGGITQSPKYLFRKEGQNVTLSCEQNLNHDAMYWYRQDPGQGLRLIYYSQIVNDFQKGDIAEGYSVSREKKESFPLTVTSAQKNPTAFYLCASNSGETQYFGPGTRLLVL.

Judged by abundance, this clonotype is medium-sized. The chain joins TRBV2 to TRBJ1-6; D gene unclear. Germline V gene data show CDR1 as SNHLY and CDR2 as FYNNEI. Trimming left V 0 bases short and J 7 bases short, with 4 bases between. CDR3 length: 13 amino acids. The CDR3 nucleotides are TGTGCCAGCAGTGAAGCAAAGAATTCACCCCTCCACTTT. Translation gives CASSEAKNSPLHF.

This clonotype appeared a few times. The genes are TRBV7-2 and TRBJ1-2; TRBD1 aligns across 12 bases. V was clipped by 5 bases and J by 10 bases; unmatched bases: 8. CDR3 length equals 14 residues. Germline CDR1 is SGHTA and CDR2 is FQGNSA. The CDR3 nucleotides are TGTGCCAGCAGCCCTAGAGGGGACAGGGGGCACTACACCTTC. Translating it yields CASSPRGDRGHYTF.

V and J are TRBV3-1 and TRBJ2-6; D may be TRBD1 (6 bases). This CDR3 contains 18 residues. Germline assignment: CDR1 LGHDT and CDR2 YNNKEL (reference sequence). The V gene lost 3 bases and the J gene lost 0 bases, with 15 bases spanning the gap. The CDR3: CASSQPAGTTSGANVLTF. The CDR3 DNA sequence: TGTGCCAGCAGCCAGCCAGCCGGGACAACCTCTGGGGCCAACGTCCTGACTTTC.

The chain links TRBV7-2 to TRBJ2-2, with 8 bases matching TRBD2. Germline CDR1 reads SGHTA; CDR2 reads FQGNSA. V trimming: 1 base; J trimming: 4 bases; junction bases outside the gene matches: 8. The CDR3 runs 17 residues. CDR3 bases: TGTGCCAGCAGCTTAGTTCGAGCGGGGGTTGGCACCGGGGAGCTGTTTTTT. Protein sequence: CASSLVRAGVGTGELFF.

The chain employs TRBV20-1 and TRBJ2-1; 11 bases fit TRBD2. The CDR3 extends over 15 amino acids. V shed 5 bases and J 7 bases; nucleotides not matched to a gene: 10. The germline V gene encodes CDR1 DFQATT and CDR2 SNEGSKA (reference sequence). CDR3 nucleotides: TGCAGTGCTCCCCCCCTAGCGGGGGGCCAAAATGAGCAGTTCTTC. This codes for CSAPPLAGGQNEQFF.

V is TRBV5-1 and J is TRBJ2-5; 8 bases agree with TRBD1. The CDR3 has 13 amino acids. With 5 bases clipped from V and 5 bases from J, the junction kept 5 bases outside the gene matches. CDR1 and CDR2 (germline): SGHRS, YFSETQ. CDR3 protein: CASRKTGEETQYF. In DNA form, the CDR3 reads TGCGCCAGCAGGAAGACAGGGGAGGAGACCCAGTACTTC.

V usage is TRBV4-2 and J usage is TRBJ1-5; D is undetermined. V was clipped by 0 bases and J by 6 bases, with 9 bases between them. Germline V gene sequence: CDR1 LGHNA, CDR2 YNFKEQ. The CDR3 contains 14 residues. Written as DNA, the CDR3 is TGTGCCAGCAGCCAAGATGCGGGGATTCAGCCCCAGCATTTT. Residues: CASSQDAGIQPQHF.

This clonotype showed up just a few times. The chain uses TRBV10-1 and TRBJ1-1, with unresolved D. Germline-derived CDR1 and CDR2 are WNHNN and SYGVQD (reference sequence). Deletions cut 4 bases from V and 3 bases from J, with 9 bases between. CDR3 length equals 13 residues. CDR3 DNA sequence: TGCGCCAGCAGTGGAAATGAGGACACTGAAGCTTTCTTT. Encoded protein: CASSGNEDTEAFF.

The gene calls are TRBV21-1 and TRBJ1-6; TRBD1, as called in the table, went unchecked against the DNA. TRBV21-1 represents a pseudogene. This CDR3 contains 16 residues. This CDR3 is CASSNEGAPGNSPLHF. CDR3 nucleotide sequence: TGTGCCAGCAGCAACGAGGGGGCTCCAGGAAATTCACCCCTCCACTTT.